Following are 25 T cell receptor beta chains from one sample sequenced in a study of T cell repertoires in ileal Crohn's disease. Produced via immunoSEQ multiplex PCR; TCRdb's table is partial and in-frame only. The table records some 16,000 clones, roughly 78% of them present only once. The sample was ileal tissue. These receptors originate from an adult with Crohn's disease.

This chain connects TRBV25-1 to TRBJ2-5; tentative D call: TRBD1 (6 bases). Deletions cut 1 base from V and 3 bases from J, with 12 bases between. The CDR3 has 15 residues. Germline CDR1 and CDR2: MGHDK and SYGVNS. The DNA of the CDR3 is TGTGCCAGCAGTGAATGGCCCACAGGGAAAGAGACCCAGTACTTC. The encoded protein is CASSEWPTGKETQYF. The full variable domain, completed using reference TRBV25-1 and TRBJ2-5, is EADIYQTPRYLVIGTGKKITLECSQTMGHDKMYWYQQDPGMELHLIHYSYGVNSTEKGDLSSESTVSRIRTEHFPLTLESARPSHTSQYLCASSEWPTGKETQYFGPGTRLLVL.

Notes on this clone: Within the sample, other DNA sequences also encode this same CDR3. The chain uses TRBV5-4 and TRBJ2-5, with TRBD2 matching 9 bases. J was trimmed by 1 base and V by 2 bases; bases with no gene match: 6. In germline, CDR1 is SGHNT, CDR2 YYREEE (reference sequence). The CDR3 runs to 16 residues. The CDR3 nucleotides read TGTGCCAGCAGCTTAGGGCTAGCGGGGACCCAAGAGACCCAGTACTTC. This translates into CASSLGLAGTQETQYF.

This clone has just one count. V is TRBV5-4 and J is TRBJ2-2, with TRBD2 as a possible D gene (6 bases). The V and J ends lost 4 bases and 0 bases respectively, with 13 bases between them. CDR1 SGHNT and CDR2 YYREEE come from the germline V gene (reference sequence). This CDR3 contains 16 residues. This CDR3 reads CASSPEGLPNTGELFF. In nucleotides, the CDR3 is TGTGCCAGCAGCCCGGAGGGACTCCCGAACACCGGGGAGCTGTTTTTT.

The chain employs TRBV27 and TRBJ2-1; 10 bases agree with TRBD2. The CDR3 has 17 residues. Germline CDR1 and CDR2: MNHEY and SMNVEV (reference sequence). After removal of 3 bases from V and 8 bases from J, the junction contained 13 bases not matched to a gene. CDR3 nucleotide sequence: TGTGCCAGCAGTTTCGCCTTTTATAGCGGGAGGTCAGATGAGCAGTTCTTC. This translates into CASSFAFYSGRSDEQFF.

The chain uses TRBV18 and TRBJ2-7; D unresolved. Germline CDR1 reads KGHSH; CDR2 reads LQKENI. V was trimmed by 2 bases and J by 7 bases, leaving 30 bases between them. This CDR3 has 19 residues. The CDR3 bases are TGTGCCAGCTCACCAACCGCAGCCCCGGTACGGAAGAACTACGTGGAGCAGTACTTC. This sequence encodes CASSPTAAPVRKNYVEQYF.

This clone was counted between two and nine times. This rearrangement joins TRBV5-5 to TRBJ2-5; 13 positions match TRBD2. J gave up 2 bases and V 3 bases, and 4 bases lay outside the gene matches. Germline V gives CDR1 SGHKS, CDR2 YYEKEE (reference sequence). This CDR3 is 16 amino acids long. The CDR3 coding sequence is TGTGCCAGCAGCTCGCAGACTAGCGGGGGGCAAGAGACCCAGTACTTC. Protein sequence: CASSSQTSGGQETQYF.

This chain connects TRBV5-1 to TRBJ2-3; 8 positions match TRBD2. The CDR3 extends over 14 amino acids. V shed 4 bases, J shed 5 bases, and the junction held 6 bases outside the gene matches. Germline assignment: CDR1 SGHRS and CDR2 YFSETQ. CDR3 sequence reads: CASSVAGREDTQYF. The CDR3 coding sequence is TGCGCCAGCAGCGTAGCGGGAAGGGAAGATACGCAGTATTTT.

There are a few counts of this clone. The chain carries TRBV6-5 and TRBJ2-5; D possibly corresponds to TRBD2 (5 bases). V gave up 2 bases and J gave up 5 bases, with 12 bases separating them. Per germline, CDR1 MNHEY and CDR2 SVGAGI. The CDR3 length is 14 residues. CDR3 protein: CASSYGAALETQYF. The CDR3 region has the DNA TGTGCCAGCAGTTACGGAGCGGCCTTGGAGACCCAGTACTTC.

This sequence joins TRBV10-3 and TRBJ2-7, with D tentatively TRBD1 (5 bases). Per germline, CDR1 ENHRY and CDR2 SYGVKD. V was pared by 10 bases and J by 0 bases, with 13 bases between. The CDR3 has 13 residues. CDR3 sequence reads: CATGGRASYEQYF. CDR3 in DNA: TGTGCCACTGGTGGCAGGGCCTCCTACGAGCAGTACTTC.

This clone was seen a few times. The chain recombines TRBV6-1 with TRBJ2-2; D uncertain. V lost 4 bases to trimming and J lost 1 base, with 7 bases between them. Germline V gene data show CDR1 as MNHNS and CDR2 as SASEGT. The CDR3 extends over 14 amino acids. CDR3 loop: CASSVQMNTGELFF. The CDR3 DNA reads as TGTGCCAGCAGTGTACAGATGAACACCGGGGAGCTGTTTTTT.

The chain couples TRBV9 to TRBJ2-1; 12 nucleotides agree with TRBD2. The V segment lost 0 bases and the J segment 6 bases; nucleotides outside the gene matches: 10. The germline V gene has CDR1 SGDLS and CDR2 YYNGEE. The CDR3 is 18 amino acids. Here the CDR3 reads CASSVASGGASLGNEQFF. Here the CDR3 DNA reads TGTGCCAGCAGCGTAGCTAGCGGGGGGGCCAGTCTAGGCAATGAGCAGTTCTTC. The complete variable domain, with remaining parts taken from reference TRBV9 and TRBJ2-1, reads DSGVTQTPKHLITATGQRVTLRCSPRSGDLSVYWYQQSLDQGLQFLIQYYNGEERAKGNILERFSAQQFPDLHSELNLSSLELGDSALYFCASSVASGGASLGNEQFFGPGTRLTVL.

Regarding this clone: Other nucleotide sequences from this sample produce the same CDR3. The chain links TRBV7-2 to TRBJ2-5; no clear D gene. Germline assignment: CDR1 SGHTA and CDR2 FQGNSA. Trimming shortened V by 0 bases and J by 3 bases, and 5 bases separated the two germline ends. The CDR3 consists of 13 residues. The chain's CDR3 is CASSLAREETQYF. Written as DNA, the CDR3 is TGTGCCAGCAGCTTAGCCCGAGAAGAGACCCAGTACTTC.

The chain employs TRBV9 and TRBJ2-3; D perhaps matches TRBD2 (6 bases). The CDR3 extends over 18 amino acids. The germline gives CDR1 SGDLS, CDR2 YYNGEE. Between the trimmed V and J ends, which lost 3 bases and 0 bases, there was a span of 20 bases. The DNA of the CDR3 is TGTGCCAGCAGCGCCTCAGCCCCCCTAGCGAGTAGCACAGATACGCAGTATTTT. It codes for CASSASAPLASSTDTQYF.

DNA for the CDR3: TGTGCCAGCAGCGTAGGTCGGCAGGGTGATGAAAAACTGTTTTTT. Amino acids: CASSVGRQGDEKLFF. V and J are TRBV9 and TRBJ1-4, with D perhaps TRBD1 (5 bases). CDR3 length: 15 residues. Germline V gene data show CDR1 as SGDLS and CDR2 as YYNGEE. The V end was cut by 0 bases, the J end by 6 bases, with 12 bases between.

This chain links TRBV6-6 with TRBJ1-4, with 7 bases identical to TRBD1. The CDR3 totals 15 residues. Unmatched junction bases numbered 9, after V lost 5 bases and J lost 6 bases. The germline CDR1 and CDR2 sequences are MNHNY and SVGAGI (reference sequence). In DNA form, the CDR3 reads TGTGCCAGCAGTCCAACAGGGGATCAGGATGAAAAACTGTTTTTT. This gives the protein CASSPTGDQDEKLFF.

On this clone itself: Other DNA sequences in this sample translate to the same CDR3. This sequence joins TRBV5-1 and TRBJ1-4; 7 nucleotides match TRBD1. V lost 0 bases, J lost 2 bases, and 4 bases stayed unmatched. The CDR3 has 16 amino acids. CDR1 SGHRS and CDR2 YFSETQ come from the germline V gene. The CDR3 region has the DNA TGCGCCAGCAGCTTGGGGCCGGGACAGACTAATGAAAAACTGTTTTTT. It specifies CASSLGPGQTNEKLFF.

CDR3 in amino acids: CASSLEVARGGTDTQYF. As DNA, the CDR3 is TGTGCCAGCAGCTTAGAAGTCGCCAGGGGCGGCACAGATACGCAGTATTTT. V is TRBV7-6 and J is TRBJ2-3; D is perhaps TRBD1 (6 bases). The ends were cut back, 1 base at V and 1 base at J, with 15 bases in the middle. Germline loops: CDR1 SGHVS, CDR2 FNYEAQ. This CDR3 contains 17 residues.

The rearrangement links TRBV23-1 to TRBJ1-2; perhaps TRBD1 as D (5 bases). TRBV23-1 is classed as an ORF, of uncertain function. This CDR3 is built from 13 residues. Trimming pared 1 base from V and 8 bases from J, leaving 11 bases between. CDR3 bases: TGCGCCAGCAGTCAATATTGGGGCAGGGGCTACACCTTC. It codes for CASSQYWGRGYTF.

The genes are TRBV4-2 and TRBJ2-3, with 10 bases that match TRBD2. Germline CDR1 is LGHNA and CDR2 is YNFKEQ. The CDR3 is 16 residues long. V lost 0 bases, J lost 4 bases, and 4 bases stayed unmatched. In DNA, the CDR3 is TGTGCCAGCAGCCAAGAGGCTAGCGGGAGCCCAGATACGCAGTATTTT. Its translation: CASSQEASGSPDTQYF.

J is TRBJ1-1 and V is TRBV19; a weak D match, TRBD1 (6 bases). This CDR3 has 14 residues. Germline V lookup: CDR1 LNHDA, CDR2 SQIVND (reference sequence). Between the trimmed V and J ends, which lost 6 bases and 2 bases, there was a span of 13 bases. The CDR3 protein is CASRPYRENTEAFF. The CDR3 nucleotides are TGTGCCAGTAGACCCTACAGGGAAAACACTGAAGCTTTCTTT.

This clone was seen once. The CDR3 DNA reads TGCGCCAGCAGCCACAGCGGCGGGGGGGCCTACGAGCAGTACTTC. It codes for CASSHSGGGAYEQYF. The V call is TRBV4-1, the J call TRBJ2-7, with 9 nucleotides matching TRBD2. Trimming at V came to 3 bases and at J to 2 bases, leaving 5 bases not matched to a gene. Germline lookup yields CDR1 MGHRA and CDR2 YSYEKL. CDR3 size: 15 residues.

The genes are TRBV9 and TRBJ1-1; D gene ambiguous. CDR1 SGDLS and CDR2 YYNGEE come from the germline V gene. The CDR3 is 14 residues long. The V end was cut by 4 bases, the J end by 0 bases, with 10 bases between. For the CDR3, the DNA is TGTGCCAGCAGCCCGGACTCACTGAACACTGAAGCTTTCTTT. Its protein product is CASSPDSLNTEAFF.

The chain links TRBV14 to TRBJ1-4; 7 nucleotides agree with TRBD1. The CDR3 totals 17 residues. The junction had 11 bases not matched to a gene; V was cut back by 2 bases and J by 5 bases. CDR1 and CDR2 (germline): SGHDN, FVKESK. DNA of the CDR3: TGTGCCAGCAGCCAATCACTACCGGGACAGCCGAATGAAAAACTGTTTTTT. It encodes CASSQSLPGQPNEKLFF.

V gene TRBV6-1 combines with J gene TRBJ2-2; weak D call: TRBD2 (7 bases). The CDR3 has 17 residues. Germline CDR1 and CDR2: MNHNS and SASEGT. Trimming cost V 4 bases and J 0 bases, with 15 bases left between them. CDR3 sequence (DNA): TGTGCCAGCAGTGTCGGATCGGGGGGCGCGAACACCGGGGAGCTGTTTTTT. Residues: CASSVGSGGANTGELFF.

The rearrangement uses TRBV11-2 and TRBJ2-7; 9 positions match TRBD1. CDR3 length: 15 residues. Germline CDR1 and CDR2: SGHAT and FQNNGV. V trimming: 5 bases; J trimming: 5 bases; junction bases outside the gene matches: 10. The CDR3 reads CASSTSGTGSNEQYF. In DNA, the CDR3 is TGTGCCAGCAGCACTTCCGGGACAGGGTCGAACGAGCAGTACTTC.